This TCR beta chain was recorded in a study of cytomegalovirus exposure and HLA in healthy donors. Study findings and constraints: The authors reported that TCR beta sequences could predict HLA-A and HLA-B alleles. These predictions were accurate for most subjects in the first cohort. Earlier findings revealed that most TCR beta V segments proved productive either about 90% or about 30% of the time.

A note on this clone: Its antigen remains unknown.

The study ran its PCR with 60 Vbeta and 13 Jbeta primers. Method: immunoSEQ multiplex PCR; TCRdb's copy keeps in-frame clones and lacks some. The sample has some 90,000 clones; 65% to 80% are singletons. This TCR was recovered from a man aged 40-50 years in good health and CMV-seronegative. The material sequenced was PBMCs.

CDR3 amino acids: CASSQEVAGQGIEQFF. CDR3 sequence (DNA): TGTGCCAGCAGCCAAGAGGTCGCGGGACAGGGAATTGAGCAGTTCTTC. This chain links TRBV4-2 with TRBJ2-1; 9 positions agree with TRBD1. Germline V CDR1 and CDR2: LGHNA, YNFKEQ. The V and J ends lost 0 bases and 9 bases, in that order; junction bases with no gene match: 9. This CDR3 has 16 residues.